This TCR beta chain was found in a study of blood T cell repertoires in COVID-19. Overall study: Spain, Italy and the United States supplied samples that represented acute and convalescent COVID-19. Sources were T cells, B-cell-depleted T cells, or PBMCs; the material itself was cDNA or gDNA.

The CDR3 has 16 residues. Germline CDR1 and CDR2: MNHEY and SVGAGI. Trimming cost V 3 bases and J 4 bases; bases outside gene matches: 8. The data were produced by immunoSEQ multiplex PCR, yet TCRdb's version contains in-frame clones alone and is incomplete. The sample lists about 330,000 clones; more than 90% were seen once. The J gene is TRBJ1-2, the V gene TRBV6-5; 10 bases are a match to TRBD1. The source material was PBMCs or T cells enriched from blood (not recorded which). The sequence was obtained from a woman younger than 45 who had recovered from COVID-19. Here the CDR3 reads CASSYGPGQGIYGYTF. The CDR3 DNA is TGTGCCAGCAGTTATGGGCCGGGACAGGGGATCTATGGCTACACCTTC.